This entry describes one T cell receptor beta chain. This entry belongs to a study of shared clonotypes between healthy human individuals. Produced via immunoSEQ multiplex PCR; TCRdb's table is partial and in-frame only. The table has some 2 million clones, 95% seen once. Germline CDR1 SGDLS, CDR2 YYNGEE. The length of the CDR3 is 14 residues. The germline V and J ends were trimmed by 4 bases and 4 bases, with 12 bases remaining between them. The sequence came from a man younger than 35 in good health. The gene calls are TRBV9 and TRBJ2-1, with D maybe TRBD2 (6 bases). Material: naive CD4+ T cells sorted from blood. Subset of the sample: CD45RA+ positively selected. CDR3 sequence reads: CASSTRLEYNEQFF. DNA for the CDR3: TGTGCCAGCAGCACTCGACTAGAGTACAATGAGCAGTTCTTC.